The sequence of this T cell receptor beta chain was determined in a study of shared clonotypes between healthy human individuals. For the study at large: A donor's plate count was three for CD4 naive and three for CD4 memory; CD8 naive had two and CD8 memory one.

Trimming shortened V by 4 bases and J by 0 bases, and 9 bases separated the two germline ends. The CDR3 is 14 residues long. CDR1 and CDR2 from the germline V gene are SGHDT and YYEEEE. TCRdb keeps only in-frame clones here, not all; method: immunoSEQ multiplex PCR. Altogether some 2 million clones are present, 95% being singletons, with the ten largest covering 0.13%. Study-wide results and limits: The low donor count limited represented genetic and exposure-history diversity.

As regards this clone: Its antigen is unknown.

This TCR came from a man aged 18 to 35 in good health. The sample consisted of naive CD4+ T cells sorted from blood. Noted subset: CD45RA+ positively selected. The chain links TRBV5-6 to TRBJ2-3; possible D gene TRBD1, 6 bases. The CDR3 loop reads CASSPDRSTDTQYF. Written as DNA, the CDR3 is TGTGCCAGCAGCCCGGACAGAAGCACAGATACGCAGTATTTT.